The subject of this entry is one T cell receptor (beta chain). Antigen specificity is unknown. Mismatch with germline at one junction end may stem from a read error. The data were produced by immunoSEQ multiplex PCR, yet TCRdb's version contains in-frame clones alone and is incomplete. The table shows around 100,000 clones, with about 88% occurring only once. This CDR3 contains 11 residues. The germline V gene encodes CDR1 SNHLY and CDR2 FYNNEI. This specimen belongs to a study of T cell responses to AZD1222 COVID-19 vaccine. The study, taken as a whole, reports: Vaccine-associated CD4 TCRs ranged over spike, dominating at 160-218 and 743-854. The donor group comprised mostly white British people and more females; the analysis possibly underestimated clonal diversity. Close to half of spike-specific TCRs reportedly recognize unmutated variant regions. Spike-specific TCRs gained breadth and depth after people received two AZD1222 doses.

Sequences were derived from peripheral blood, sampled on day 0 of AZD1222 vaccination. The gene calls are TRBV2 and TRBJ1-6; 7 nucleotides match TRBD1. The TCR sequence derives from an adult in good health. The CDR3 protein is CASSGDRYLKF. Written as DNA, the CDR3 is TGTGCCAGCAGTGGGGACAGATATCTCAAATTT.